This T cell receptor beta chain was obtained from a study of blood T cell repertoires in COVID-19. Study at large: Acute and convalescent COVID-19 samples came from the United States, Italy and Spain. Nucleic acid was either cDNA or gDNA, and it came from T cells, B-cell-depleted T cells, or PBMCs.

Original processing methods: Reference gene primer amplification in the assay estimated nucleated cell counts. Here immunoSEQ multiplex PCR was the method, and the copy in TCRdb shows in-frame clones only, minus some. V and J calls and clone size are as listed in that table; D and trimming were resolved from the DNA. The sample includes more than 300,000 clones, 86% of them seen just once. V trimming: 0 bases; J trimming: 6 bases; junction bases outside the gene matches: 9. There are 16 residues in the CDR3. Per germline, CDR1 SGHTA and CDR2 FQGTGA. The specimen sequenced was peripheral blood. The rearrangement uses TRBV7-3 and TRBJ2-3; 7 positions agree with TRBD1. The TCR originated in a woman in her fifties or sixties with acute or convalescent COVID-19. The CDR3 bases are TGTGCCAGCAGCTTAACCTGGGCAGGGGGTAGGGATACGCAGTATTTT. It encodes CASSLTWAGGRDTQYF.